These 14 T cell receptor beta chains originate from one sample sequenced in a study of Ad26.COV2.S vaccination and SARS-CoV-2 variants. Noted treatment: 19 received Ad26.COV2.S at low or high dose, single or two shots; 5 received placebo; per-sample allocation not given. It was on day 63 after the first vaccine or placebo injection that samples were taken. TCRdb's copy holds only in-frame clones and misses some; the assay was immunoSEQ multiplex PCR. Here the sample spans 300,000 to 400,000 clones, 70% to 90% being singletons. The sample here was peripheral blood, taken in a trial of Ad26.COV2.S vaccine versus placebo. These receptors all come from a person aged 18-60 years who received the Ad26.COV2.S COVID-19 vaccine or a placebo.

As for this clone: Other DNA sequences of this sample code for an identical CDR3. V is TRBV6-4 and J is TRBJ2-3, with TRBD2 matching over 7 bases. CDR3 length equals 14 residues. The trim removed 2 bases at V and 1 base at J, leaving 0 bases unmatched. Germline values: CDR1 MRHNA, CDR2 SNTAGT. CDR3: CASSDGGGTDTQYF. The CDR3 DNA follows: TGTGCCAGCAGTGACGGGGGGGGCACAGATACGCAGTATTTT.

CDR3 in amino acids: CASSQVVDSYAHNEQFF. The CDR3, as DNA: TGTGCCAGCAGCCAAGTCGTCGACTCTTACGCCCACAATGAGCAGTTCTTC. The chain is built from TRBV3-1 (or the pseudogene TRBV3-2) and TRBJ2-1; D remains ambiguous. Germline CDR1 reads LGHDT; CDR2 reads YNNKEL (reference sequence). CDR3 length: 17 residues. Deletions cut 1 base from V and 5 bases from J, with 18 bases between.

V usage is TRBV7-2 and J usage is TRBJ2-5; the D gene is possibly TRBD2 (6 bases). The CDR3 loop spans 14 amino acids. The V end was cut by 2 bases, the J end by 5 bases, with 12 bases between. Germline CDR1 and CDR2: SGHTA and FQGNSA. CDR3 in DNA: TGTGCCAGCAGCTTATCGCGGGAACGGGAGACCCAGTACTTC. Its translation: CASSLSRERETQYF.

The gene calls are TRBV7-9 and TRBJ1-1, with TRBD1 identical over 7 bases. V shed 3 bases and J 6 bases; nucleotides not matched to a gene: 4. The germline V gene encodes CDR1 SEHNR and CDR2 FQNEAQ (reference sequence). The CDR3 is made up of 13 amino acids. DNA of the CDR3: TGTGCCAGCAGCTTGGGGACAGTTGCTGAAGCTTTCTTT. This gives the protein CASSLGTVAEAFF.

J is TRBJ2-7 and V is TRBV7-2, with D perhaps TRBD2 (6 bases). Trimming pared 7 bases from V and 6 bases from J, leaving 25 bases between. From germline, CDR1 is SGHTA and CDR2 FQGNSA. There are 16 residues in the CDR3. The CDR3 loop reads CASNEKTGTGVLEQYF. For the CDR3, the DNA is TGTGCCAGCAACGAAAAGACGGGGACTGGGGTTCTCGAGCAGTACTTC.

V is TRBV9 and J is TRBJ1-4; 7 positions match TRBD1. This CDR3 has 18 amino acids. The V gene's germline CDR1 is SGDLS and CDR2 YYNGEE. Losses at the gene ends were 3 bases for V and 0 bases for J; bases not matched to a gene: 11. The CDR3 region is CASSAYSGTAATNEKLFF. In nucleotides, the CDR3 is TGTGCCAGCAGCGCCTATTCTGGGACAGCTGCAACTAATGAAAAACTGTTTTTT. The whole variable domain, remainder taken from reference TRBV9 and TRBJ1-4, is DSGVTQTPKHLITATGQRVTLRCSPRSGDLSVYWYQQSLDQGLQFLIQYYNGEERAKGNILERFSAQQFPDLHSELNLSSLELGDSALYFCASSAYSGTAATNEKLFFGSGTQLSVL.

This rearrangement joins TRBV6-6 to TRBJ2-7; 7 bases agree with TRBD1. Losses at the gene ends were 6 bases for V and 5 bases for J; bases not matched to a gene: 13. The germline CDR1 and CDR2 sequences are MNHNY and SVGAGI (reference sequence). The CDR3 runs to 15 residues. CDR3 sequence (DNA): TGTGCCAGCAGCGGAAAATCGACAGGGCTCGACGAGCAGTACTTC. Encoded protein: CASSGKSTGLDEQYF.

This clone has just a few counts. The V call is TRBV19, the J call TRBJ2-2; 8 bases are a match to TRBD1. Losses at the gene ends were 9 bases for V and 3 bases for J; bases not matched to a gene: 9. CDR1 LNHDA and CDR2 SQIVND come from the germline V gene (reference sequence). This CDR3 contains 15 residues. CDR3 sequence: CASRQGLTYTGELFF. In nucleotides, the CDR3 is TGTGCCAGCCGACAGGGGCTAACCTACACCGGGGAGCTGTTTTTT.

This clone was counted between two and nine times. The V gene is TRBV7-2, the J gene TRBJ1-2; a possible D gene is TRBD1 (5 bases). CDR1 and CDR2 (germline): SGHTA, FQGNSA. Trimming left V 3 bases short and J 2 bases short, with 7 bases between. The CDR3 consists of 13 residues. The chain's CDR3 is CASSLGGNYGYTF. The CDR3, as DNA: TGTGCCAGCAGCTTGGGGGGAAACTATGGCTACACCTTC.

The J gene is TRBJ1-2, the V gene TRBV27; tentative D call: TRBD1 (6 bases). CDR3 length: 13 residues. Germline assignment: CDR1 MNHEY and CDR2 SMNVEV (reference sequence). V was cut by 3 bases and J by 6 bases, with 11 bases left in between. CDR3 DNA sequence: TGTGCCAGCAGTTTCGGGCAGGGGCATGGCTACACCTTC. Its protein product is CASSFGQGHGYTF.

The chain uses TRBV4-1 and TRBJ1-1, with D possibly TRBD1 on 5 matching bases. Trimming took 5 bases from V and 1 from J, leaving 8 bases between them. CDR1 and CDR2 from the germline V gene are MGHRA and YSYEKL. This CDR3 region has 13 residues. The CDR3 protein is CASSYDRNTEAFF. CDR3 coding DNA: TGCGCCAGCAGCTACGACAGGAACACTGAAGCTTTCTTT.

The rearrangement links TRBV9 to TRBJ2-3; 11 positions agree with TRBD2. The germline CDR1 and CDR2 sequences are SGDLS and YYNGEE. This CDR3 is 16 amino acids long. With 4 bases clipped from V and 1 base from J, the junction kept 5 bases outside the gene matches. The CDR3 nucleotides are TGTGCCAGCAGCCCCCGACTAGCGGGGCGCACAGATACGCAGTATTTT. Protein sequence: CASSPRLAGRTDTQYF.

This clone was observed a handful of times. The chain couples TRBV5-1 to TRBJ1-5; possibly TRBD1 for D (5 bases). The CDR3 totals 14 residues. Germline lookup yields CDR1 SGHRS and CDR2 YFSETQ. V was clipped by 1 base and J by 3 bases, with 8 bases between them. CDR3 in DNA: TGCGCCAGCAGCTTGACAGGCCCCAATCAGCCCCAGCATTTT. Encoded protein: CASSLTGPNQPQHF.

This sequence joins TRBV27 and TRBJ1-1; tentative D call: TRBD1 (6 bases). Germline CDR1 MNHEY, CDR2 SMNVEV (reference sequence). V lost 5 bases to trimming and J lost 6 bases, with 13 bases between them. The CDR3 extends over 13 amino acids. CDR3 sequence (DNA): TGTGCCAGCAGTCCACAGGGTGGATCTGAAGCTTTCTTT. The encoded protein is CASSPQGGSEAFF.